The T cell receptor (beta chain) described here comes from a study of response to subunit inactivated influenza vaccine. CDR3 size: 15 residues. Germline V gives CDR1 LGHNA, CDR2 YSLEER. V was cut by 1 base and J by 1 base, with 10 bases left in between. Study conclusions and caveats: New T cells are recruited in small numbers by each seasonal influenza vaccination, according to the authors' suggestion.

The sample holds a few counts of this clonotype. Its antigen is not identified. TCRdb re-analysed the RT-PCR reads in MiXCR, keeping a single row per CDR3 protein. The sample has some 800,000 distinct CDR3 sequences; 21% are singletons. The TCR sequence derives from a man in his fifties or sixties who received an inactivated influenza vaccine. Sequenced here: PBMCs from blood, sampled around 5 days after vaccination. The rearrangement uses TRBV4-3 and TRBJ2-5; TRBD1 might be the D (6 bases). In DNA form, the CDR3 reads TGCGCCAGCAGCCAAGCGGCCAGGGGCCAAGAGACCCAGTACTTC. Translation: CASSQAARGQETQYF.